This is a list of T cell receptor beta chains from one sample in a study of blood T cell repertoires in COVID-19. Profiled with immunoSEQ multiplex PCR; TCRdb holds only in-frame clones, not every one. The sample records around 460,000 clones, about 87% being singletons. The sequencing input was peripheral blood. The receptor set was obtained from a man aged 18 to 30 with COVID-19, enrolled during active disease. Each CDR3 is given with its conserved first and last residue. The D gene is left open where the match is weak. Clone size is shown for a subset of rows, as once, few, many or a class of expanded clone.

V: TRBV29-1; J: TRBJ2-2; D: TRBD2; size: .; CDR3: CSVRLAGVAGELFF; DNA: TGCAGCGTCAGGCTAGCGGGAGTGGCCGGGGAGCTGTTTTTT
V: TRBV5-4; J: TRBJ1-2; D: TRBD1; size: .; CDR3: CASSKPGTGGDYTF; DNA: TGTGCCAGCAGCAAGCCCGGGACAGGGGGCGACTACACCTTC
V: TRBV5-4; J: TRBJ2-3; D: .; size: .; CDR3: CASSLGTGLDTQYF; DNA: TGTGCCAGCAGCTTGGGAACGGGATTAGATACGCAGTATTTT
V: TRBV5-5; J: TRBJ1-5; D: TRBD1; size: .; CDR3: CASSSTGVNSNQPQHF; DNA: TGTGCCAGCAGCTCCACAGGGGTTAATAGCAATCAGCCCCAGCATTTT
V: TRBV18; J: TRBJ2-1; D: TRBD2; size: .; CDR3: CASSPGTSGNEQFF; DNA: TGTGCCAGCTCACCGGGGACTAGCGGTAATGAGCAGTTCTTC
V: TRBV24-1; J: TRBJ2-1; D: TRBD1; size: .; CDR3: CATSDSRPGQGNHNEQFF; DNA: TGTGCCACCAGTGATTCACGCCCGGGACAGGGAAACCACAATGAGCAGTTCTTC
V: TRBV5-4; J: TRBJ2-3; D: TRBD2; size: .; CDR3: CASSLESSGPDTQYF; DNA: TGTGCCAGCAGCTTGGAGTCTAGCGGGCCAGATACGCAGTATTTT
V: TRBV19; J: TRBJ2-2; D: TRBD2; size: .; CDR3: CASSSGTKSTGELFF; DNA: TGTGCCAGTAGCTCCGGGACTAAGAGCACCGGGGAGCTGTTTTTT
V: TRBV19; J: TRBJ2-1; D: TRBD2; size: .; CDR3: CASSMMAGGLGNEQFF; DNA: TGTGCCAGTAGTATGATGGCGGGAGGGTTGGGTAATGAGCAGTTCTTC
V: TRBV6-1; J: TRBJ2-7; D: TRBD1; size: .; CDR3: CASSGKIPDRLLYEQYF; DNA: TGTGCCAGCAGTGGCAAAATTCCGGACAGGCTTTTATACGAGCAGTACTTC
V: TRBV7-9; J: TRBJ2-6; D: TRBD1; size: .; CDR3: CASTPRDRGLAGANVLTF; DNA: TGTGCCAGCACCCCGAGGGACAGGGGGCTTGCTGGGGCCAACGTCCTGACTTTC
V: TRBV4-1; J: TRBJ1-2; D: TRBD1; size: .; CDR3: CASSQRTGANYGYTF; DNA: TGCGCCAGCAGCCAGAGGACAGGGGCCAACTATGGCTACACCTTC
V: TRBV28; J: TRBJ1-2; D: TRBD1; size: .; CDR3: CASSSTGTGFIRAYGYTF; DNA: TGTGCCAGCAGTTCGACCGGGACAGGATTCATCCGGGCATATGGCTACACCTTC
V: TRBV11-3; J: TRBJ1-1; D: .; size: .; CDR3: CASSRVNTEAFF; DNA: TGTGCCAGCAGCCGTGTAAACACTGAAGCTTTCTTT
V: TRBV5-6; J: TRBJ1-2; D: .; size: .; CDR3: CASSLSSANYGYTF; DNA: TGTGCCAGCAGCTTAAGCAGCGCTAACTATGGCTACACCTTC
V: TRBV11-2; J: TRBJ2-1; D: TRBD2; size: .; CDR3: CASSLDAGAYNEQFF; DNA: TGTGCCAGCAGCTTAGACGCGGGGGCCTACAATGAGCAGTTCTTC
V: TRBV5-8; J: TRBJ2-7; D: TRBD2; size: .; CDR3: CASSLSAGGNPYEQYF; DNA: TGTGCCAGCAGCTTGTCGGCCGGGGGGAATCCCTACGAGCAGTACTTC
V: TRBV13; J: TRBJ2-7; D: .; size: once; CDR3: CASRLLGDEQYF; DNA: TGTGCCAGCAGGTTACTAGGGGACGAGCAGTACTTC
V: TRBV6-6; J: TRBJ1-3; D: .; size: once; CDR3: CASSPTGNTIYF; DNA: TGTGCCAGCAGCCCGACAGGAAACACCATATATTTT
V: TRBV15; J: TRBJ1-3; D: TRBD1; size: .; CDR3: CATSRDWTGGMANTIYF; DNA: TGTGCCACCAGCAGAGATTGGACAGGGGGAATGGCAAACACCATATATTTT
V: TRBV5-4; J: TRBJ2-3; D: TRBD2; size: .; CDR3: CASSLAGRDTQYF; DNA: TGTGCCAGCAGCTTGGCCGGGAGGGATACGCAGTATTTT
V: TRBV4-1; J: TRBJ2-2; D: .; size: once; CDR3: CASSQDVQTGELFF; DNA: TGCGCCAGCAGCCAAGATGTTCAGACCGGGGAGCTGTTTTTT